This TCR beta chain was identified in a study of blood T cell repertoires in COVID-19. Per the original data handling: Nucleated cell number was recorded as an estimate derived from reference gene primer amplification. The protocol was immunoSEQ multiplex PCR, while the TCRdb copy is restricted to in-frame clones and leaves out a portion. V and J calls and clone size are as listed in that table; D and trimming were resolved from the DNA. Of over 90,000 clones in the sample, approximately 89% were seen once. V gave up 7 bases and J gave up 3 bases; unmatched junction bases: 12. In germline, CDR1 is MDHEN, CDR2 SYDVKM. This CDR3 comprises 15 residues.

This sequence joins TRBV28 and TRBJ2-7, with TRBD1 identical over 7 bases. The specimen sequenced was peripheral blood. The clonotype originates from a human donor in a cohort sampled during active COVID-19. DNA of the CDR3: TGTGCCAGCACCTTGGGGAGACAGGGATTCTACGAGCAGTACTTC. It is translated as CASTLGRQGFYEQYF.